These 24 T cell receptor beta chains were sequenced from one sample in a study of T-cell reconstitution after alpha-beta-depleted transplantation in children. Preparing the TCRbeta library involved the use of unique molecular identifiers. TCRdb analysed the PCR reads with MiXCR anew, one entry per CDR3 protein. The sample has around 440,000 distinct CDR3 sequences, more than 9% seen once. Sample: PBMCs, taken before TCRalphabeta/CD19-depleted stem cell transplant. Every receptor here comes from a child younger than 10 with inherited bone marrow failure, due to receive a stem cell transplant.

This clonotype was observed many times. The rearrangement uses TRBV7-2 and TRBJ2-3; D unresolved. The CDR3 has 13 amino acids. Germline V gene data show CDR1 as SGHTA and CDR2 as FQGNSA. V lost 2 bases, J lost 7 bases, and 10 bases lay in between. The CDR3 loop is CASSLMGGHTQYF. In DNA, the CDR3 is TGTGCCAGCAGCTTAATGGGCGGCCATACGCAGTATTTT.

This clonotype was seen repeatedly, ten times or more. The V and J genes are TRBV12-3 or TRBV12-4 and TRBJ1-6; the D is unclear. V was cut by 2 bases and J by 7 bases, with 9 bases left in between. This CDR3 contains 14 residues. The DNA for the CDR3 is TGTGCCAGCAGTTTACTAACAGCAAATTCACCCCTCCACTTT. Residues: CASSLLTANSPLHF.

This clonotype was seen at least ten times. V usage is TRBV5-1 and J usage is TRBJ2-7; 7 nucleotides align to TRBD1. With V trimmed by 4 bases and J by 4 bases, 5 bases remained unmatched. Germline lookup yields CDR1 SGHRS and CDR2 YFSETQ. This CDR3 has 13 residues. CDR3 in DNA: TGCGCCAGCAGCCCGCAGGACAGGTACGAGCAGTACTTC. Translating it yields CASSPQDRYEQYF.

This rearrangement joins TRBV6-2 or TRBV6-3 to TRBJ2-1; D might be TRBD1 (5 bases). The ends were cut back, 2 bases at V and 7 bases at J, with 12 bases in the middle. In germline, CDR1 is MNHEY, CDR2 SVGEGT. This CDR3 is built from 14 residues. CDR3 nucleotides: TGTGCCAGCAGTTACACGCCCACAGGTAATGAGCAGTTCTTC. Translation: CASSYTPTGNEQFF.

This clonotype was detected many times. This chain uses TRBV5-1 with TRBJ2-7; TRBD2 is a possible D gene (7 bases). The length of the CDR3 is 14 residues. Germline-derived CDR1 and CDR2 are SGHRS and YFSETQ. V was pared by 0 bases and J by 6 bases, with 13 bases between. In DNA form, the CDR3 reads TGCGCCAGCAGCTTGGATGCAGGGGAGGGCGAGCAGTACTTC. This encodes CASSLDAGEGEQYF.

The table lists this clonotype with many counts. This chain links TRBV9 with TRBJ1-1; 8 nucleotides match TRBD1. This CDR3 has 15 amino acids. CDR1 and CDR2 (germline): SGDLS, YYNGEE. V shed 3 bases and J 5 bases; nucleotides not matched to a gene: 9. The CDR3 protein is CASSGLLTGGTEAFF. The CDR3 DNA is TGTGCCAGCAGCGGATTACTCACAGGGGGGACTGAAGCTTTCTTT.

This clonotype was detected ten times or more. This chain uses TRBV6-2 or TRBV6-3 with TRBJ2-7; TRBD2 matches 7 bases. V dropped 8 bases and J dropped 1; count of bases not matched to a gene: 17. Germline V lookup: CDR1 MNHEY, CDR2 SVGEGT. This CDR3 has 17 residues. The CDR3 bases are TGTGCCAGCTCGGGTGTCGAGGAGAGCGGGAAATCCTACGAGCAGTACTTC. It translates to CASSGVEESGKSYEQYF.

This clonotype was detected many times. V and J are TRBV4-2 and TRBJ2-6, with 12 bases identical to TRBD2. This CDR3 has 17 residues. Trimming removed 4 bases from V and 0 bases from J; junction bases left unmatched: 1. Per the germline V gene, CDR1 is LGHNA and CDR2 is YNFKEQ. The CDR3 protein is CASSPTSGGSGANVLTF. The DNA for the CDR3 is TGTGCCAGCAGCCCGACTAGCGGGGGCTCTGGGGCCAACGTCCTGACTTTC.

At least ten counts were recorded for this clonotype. Written as DNA, the CDR3 is TGTGCCATCATACAGTCGAACACCGGGGAGCTGTTTTTT. Its protein is CAIIQSNTGELFF. The gene calls are TRBV10-3 and TRBJ2-2; D gene unclear. Germline assignment: CDR1 ENHRY and CDR2 SYGVKD. The CDR3 is 13 residues long. The ends were cut back, 7 bases at V and 0 bases at J, with 6 bases in the middle.

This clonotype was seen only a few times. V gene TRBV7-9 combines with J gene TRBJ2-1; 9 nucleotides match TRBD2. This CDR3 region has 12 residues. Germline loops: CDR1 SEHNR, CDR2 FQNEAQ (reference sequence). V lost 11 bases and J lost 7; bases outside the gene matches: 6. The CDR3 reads CARATSGNEQFF. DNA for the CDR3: TGTGCCCGGGCCACTAGCGGGAATGAGCAGTTCTTC.

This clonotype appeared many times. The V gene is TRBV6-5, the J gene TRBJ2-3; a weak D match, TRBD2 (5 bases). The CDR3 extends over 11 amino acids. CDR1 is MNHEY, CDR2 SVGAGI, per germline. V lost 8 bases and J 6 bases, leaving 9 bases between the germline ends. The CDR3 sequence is CASGDYDTQYF. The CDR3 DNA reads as TGTGCCAGCGGTGACTACGATACGCAGTATTTT.

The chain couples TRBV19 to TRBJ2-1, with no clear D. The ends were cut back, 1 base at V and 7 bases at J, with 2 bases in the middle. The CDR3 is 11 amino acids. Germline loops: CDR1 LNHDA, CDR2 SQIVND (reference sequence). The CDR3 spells CASSIANEQFF. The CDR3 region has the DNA TGTGCCAGTAGTATAGCGAATGAGCAGTTCTTC.

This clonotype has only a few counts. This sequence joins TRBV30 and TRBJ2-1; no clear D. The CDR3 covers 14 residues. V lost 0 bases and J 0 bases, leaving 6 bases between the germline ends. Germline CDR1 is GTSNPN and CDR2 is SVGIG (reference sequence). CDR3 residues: CAWSVGRSYNEQFF. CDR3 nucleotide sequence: TGTGCCTGGAGTGTAGGGCGCTCCTACAATGAGCAGTTCTTC.

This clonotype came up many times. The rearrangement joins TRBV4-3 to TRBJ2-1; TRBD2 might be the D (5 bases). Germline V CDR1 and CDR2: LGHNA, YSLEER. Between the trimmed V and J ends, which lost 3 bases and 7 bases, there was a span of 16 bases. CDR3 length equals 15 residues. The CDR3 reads CASSQIGLPRNEQFF. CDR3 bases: TGCGCCAGCAGCCAGATAGGACTTCCAAGGAATGAGCAGTTCTTC.

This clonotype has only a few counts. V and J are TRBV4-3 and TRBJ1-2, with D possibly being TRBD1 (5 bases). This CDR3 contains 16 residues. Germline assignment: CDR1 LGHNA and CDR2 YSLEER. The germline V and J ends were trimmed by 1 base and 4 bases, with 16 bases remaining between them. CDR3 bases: TGCGCCAGCAGCCAAGCCACCGGGACGGCCGCCTATGGCTACACCTTC. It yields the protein CASSQATGTAAYGYTF.

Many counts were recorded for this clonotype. Here the CDR3 DNA reads TGCAGTGCTAGCCAGGGTACAGATACGCAGTATTTT. Its translation: CSASQGTDTQYF. V gene TRBV20-1 combines with J gene TRBJ2-3; D might be TRBD1 (5 bases). This CDR3 has 12 amino acids. The V and J ends lost 3 bases and 3 bases respectively, with 7 bases between them. Germline V gene sequence: CDR1 DFQATT, CDR2 SNEGSKA (reference sequence).

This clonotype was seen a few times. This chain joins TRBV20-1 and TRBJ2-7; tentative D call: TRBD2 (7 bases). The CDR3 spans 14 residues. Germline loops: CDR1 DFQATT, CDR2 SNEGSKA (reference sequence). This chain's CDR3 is CSPAGGATSYEQYF. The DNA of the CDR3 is TGCAGCCCGGCTGGGGGGGCGACCTCCTACGAGCAGTACTTC.

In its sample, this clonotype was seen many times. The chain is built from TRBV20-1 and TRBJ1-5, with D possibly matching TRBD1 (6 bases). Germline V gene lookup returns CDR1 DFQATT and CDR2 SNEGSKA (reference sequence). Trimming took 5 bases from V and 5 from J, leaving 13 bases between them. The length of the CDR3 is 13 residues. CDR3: CSAWAGAHQPQHF. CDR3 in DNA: TGCAGTGCTTGGGCGGGGGCTCATCAGCCCCAGCATTTT.

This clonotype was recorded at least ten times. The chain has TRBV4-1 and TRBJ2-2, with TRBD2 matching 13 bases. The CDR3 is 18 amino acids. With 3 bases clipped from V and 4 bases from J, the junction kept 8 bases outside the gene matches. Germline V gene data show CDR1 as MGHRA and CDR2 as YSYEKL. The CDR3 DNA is TGCGCCAGCAGCCAGGCCGGACTAGCGGGAGTCGGCACCGGGGAGCTGTTTTTT. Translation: CASSQAGLAGVGTGELFF.

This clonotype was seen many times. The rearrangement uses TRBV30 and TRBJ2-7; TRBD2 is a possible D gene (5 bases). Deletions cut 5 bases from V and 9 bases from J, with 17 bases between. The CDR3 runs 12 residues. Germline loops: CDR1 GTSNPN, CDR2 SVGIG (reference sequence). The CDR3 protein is CAWAHMGRGQYF. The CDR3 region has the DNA TGTGCCTGGGCCCACATGGGCCGGGGGCAGTACTTC.

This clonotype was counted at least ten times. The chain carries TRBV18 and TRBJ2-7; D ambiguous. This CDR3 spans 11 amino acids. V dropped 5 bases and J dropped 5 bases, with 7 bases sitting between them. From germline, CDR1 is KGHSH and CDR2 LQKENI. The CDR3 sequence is CASSARDEQYF. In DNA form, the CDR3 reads TGTGCCAGCTCAGCACGGGACGAGCAGTACTTC. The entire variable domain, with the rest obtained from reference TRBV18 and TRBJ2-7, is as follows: NAGVMQNPRHLVRRRGQEARLRCSPMKGHSHVYWYRQLPEEGLKFMVYLQKENIIDESGMPKERFSAEFPKEGPSILRIQQVVRGDSAAYFCASSARDEQYFGPGTRLTVT.

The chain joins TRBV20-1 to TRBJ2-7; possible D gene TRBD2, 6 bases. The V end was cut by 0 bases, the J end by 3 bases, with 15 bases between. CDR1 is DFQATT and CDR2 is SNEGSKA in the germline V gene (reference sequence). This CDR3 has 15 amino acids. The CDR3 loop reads CSARDGKADYYEQYF. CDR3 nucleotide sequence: TGCAGTGCTAGAGACGGGAAGGCGGACTACTACGAGCAGTACTTC.

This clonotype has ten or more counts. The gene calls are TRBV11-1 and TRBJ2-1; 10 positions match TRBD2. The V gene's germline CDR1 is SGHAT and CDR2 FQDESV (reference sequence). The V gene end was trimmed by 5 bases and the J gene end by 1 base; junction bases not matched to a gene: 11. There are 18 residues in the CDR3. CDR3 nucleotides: TGTGCCAGCAGCCCGCTAGCGGGAGTAATGGAGTCCTACAATGAGCAGTTCTTC. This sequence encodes CASSPLAGVMESYNEQFF.

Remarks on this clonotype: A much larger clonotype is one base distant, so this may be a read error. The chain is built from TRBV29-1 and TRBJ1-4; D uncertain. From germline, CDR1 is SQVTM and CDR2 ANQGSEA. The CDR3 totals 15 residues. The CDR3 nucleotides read TGCAGCGTTGTGGAGGGTGCGGGTGCTAATGAAAAACTGATTTTT. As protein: CSVVEGAGANEKLIF.